The clone carrying this T cell receptor beta chain turned up a few times. Antigen unknown. The CDR3 loop spans 16 amino acids. CDR1 is SGHDT, CDR2 YYEEEE, per germline. V shed 0 bases and J 7 bases; nucleotides not matched to a gene: 10. The record originates from a study of cytomegalovirus exposure and HLA in healthy donors. Primers included in the PCR were 60 Vbeta and 13 Jbeta primers. Clones were sequenced by immunoSEQ multiplex PCR, and TCRdb holds only the in-frame ones, with some missing. The sample carries 150,000 to 200,000 clones, roughly four fifths recorded once. General study results and limits: Compared with the roughly 700-donor mean, an Asian-associated ancestry cluster reportedly had fewer N-insertions, according to a later analysis. Most subjects' HLA-A and HLA-B alleles were reportedly predicted from TCR beta sequences.

The chain has TRBV5-6 and TRBJ2-5; 9 nucleotides line up with TRBD1. Sequencing used PBMCs. The sequence was obtained from a woman aged 35 to 49 in good health and CMV-seronegative. CDR3 DNA: TGTGCCAGCAGCTTGGTCGGGACAGGGCGGTATGCGACCCAGTACTTC. This sequence encodes CASSLVGTGRYATQYF.